This is a list of T cell receptor beta chains from one sample in a study of blood T cell repertoires in COVID-19. Using immunoSEQ multiplex PCR, the repertoire was profiled, and TCRdb retains in-frame clones only, with some absent. The sample lists 330,000 or so clones, 88% occurring once. The specimen sequenced was PBMCs or T cells enriched from blood (not recorded which). All receptors derive from a man younger than 45 who had recovered from COVID-19. Each CDR3 is given with its conserved first and last residue. A D gene is named only where the DNA matches it firmly. For some rows the clone size is stated as once, few or many, or as a class when expanded; others skip it.

j_call	v_call	clone_size	d_call	cdr3_aa	cdr3_nt
TRBJ2-7	TRBV6-6	-	TRBD2	CASRKGTSGPYEQYF	TGTGCCAGCAGAAAGGGGACTAGCGGACCCTACGAGCAGTACTTC
TRBJ1-6	TRBV5-1	-	-	CASSLLTGDNSPLHF	TGCGCCAGCAGCTTGCTGACAGGAGATAATTCACCCCTCCACTTT
TRBJ1-2	TRBV15	-	-	CATSRTPGKGYTF	TGTGCCACCAGCAGGACCCCAGGTAAAGGCTACACCTTC
TRBJ1-5	TRBV28	-	-	CASRVTGLYQPQHF	TGTGCCAGCAGGGTTACAGGGCTTTATCAGCCCCAGCATTTT
TRBJ2-7	TRBV5-1	-	TRBD2	CASSVGLEAYEQYF	TGCGCCAGCAGCGTGGGACTAGAGGCCTACGAGCAGTACTTC
TRBJ1-5	TRBV15	once	-	CATSRDQGRNQPQHF	TGTGCCACCAGCAGAGATCAGGGGAGAAATCAGCCCCAGCATTTT
TRBJ2-5	TRBV6-1	-	TRBD1	CASSEDRYRGLETQYF	TGTGCCAGCAGTGAGGATCGTTACAGGGGGTTGGAGACCCAGTACTTC
TRBJ2-7	TRBV5-1	-	-	CASSLEDNSYEQYF	TGCGCCAGCAGCTTGGAGGACAACTCCTACGAGCAGTACTTC
TRBJ2-1	TRBV6-1	once	-	CASSEGSGLIYNEQFF	TGTGCCAGCAGTGAAGGGTCAGGGTTGATCTACAATGAGCAGTTCTTC
TRBJ1-6	TRBV7-9	-	-	CASSGGEAVLNSPLHF	TGTGCCAGCAGCGGAGGAGAGGCGGTTCTTAATTCACCCCTCCACTTT
TRBJ2-7	TRBV7-9	-	TRBD1	CASRKGTESYEQYF	TGTGCCAGCAGAAAGGGGACAGAGTCCTACGAGCAGTACTTC
TRBJ2-2	TRBV5-1	-	TRBD1	CASSHGQGANTGELFF	TGCGCCAGCAGCCACGGACAGGGGGCGAACACCGGGGAGCTGTTTTTT
TRBJ1-2	TRBV7-3	-	TRBD1	CASSGGQEKGYTF	TGTGCCAGCAGCGGGGGACAGGAGAAAGGCTACACCTTC
TRBJ2-3	TRBV5-1	-	TRBD2	CASSLGTSGGYTQYF	TGCGCCAGCAGCCTAGGGACTAGCGGGGGATATACGCAGTATTTT
TRBJ1-6	TRBV27	-	TRBD1	CASRIQGSGSPLHF	TGTGCCAGCAGAATACAGGGGTCTGGTTCACCCCTCCACTTT
TRBJ1-1	TRBV27	-	-	CASSLREMNTEAFF	TGTGCCAGCAGTTTACGGGAGATGAACACTGAAGCTTTCTTT
TRBJ2-2	TRBV7-3	once	-	CASSLTEGTGELFF	TGTGCCAGCAGCTTAACAGAGGGAACCGGGGAGCTGTTTTTT
TRBJ1-6	TRBV9	-	-	CASSVEGGRSSPLHF	TGTGCCAGCAGCGTAGAGGGGGGGCGATCTTCACCCCTCCACTTT
TRBJ1-6	TRBV11-2	-	-	CASSHEPALSSPLHF	TGTGCCAGCAGCCACGAGCCCGCGTTGAGTTCACCCCTCCACTTT
TRBJ2-7	TRBV6-2/TRBV6-3	few	TRBD2	CASSYAPSGGYEQYF	TGTGCCAGCAGTTACGCGCCTAGCGGGGGCTACGAGCAGTACTTC
TRBJ2-7	TRBV6-6	-	-	CASSYSGRSGHEQYF	TGTGCCAGCAGTTACTCCGGAAGGTCGGGTCACGAGCAGTACTTC
TRBJ2-5	TRBV2	-	TRBD2	CASSEFGGEETQYF	TGTGCCAGCAGTGAATTTGGGGGGGAAGAGACCCAGTACTTC
TRBJ2-1	TRBV28	-	TRBD2	CASQPGLAVYNEQFF	TGTGCCAGCCAGCCGGGACTAGCGGTTTACAATGAGCAGTTCTTC
TRBJ1-2	TRBV12-3/TRBV12-4	-	TRBD1	CASSPGQIYGYTF	TGTGCCAGCAGCCCGGGACAGATCTATGGCTACACCTTC
TRBJ1-2	TRBV7-9	-	TRBD1	CASSHGTGANYGYTF	TGTGCCAGCAGCCACGGGACAGGAGCTAACTATGGCTACACCTTC
TRBJ2-2	TRBV4-2	few	-	CASSQRRNTGELFF	TGTGCCAGCAGCCAAAGGAGGAACACCGGGGAGCTGTTTTTT
TRBJ1-2	TRBV10-3	-	-	CAISTSGHGYTF	-
TRBJ2-2	TRBV6-1	-	TRBD1	CASSEYDDRGTGELFF	TGTGCCAGCAGTGAATATGATGACAGGGGGACCGGGGAGCTGTTTTTT
TRBJ1-2	TRBV2	-	TRBD1	CASTMEDRGPGYTF	TGTGCCAGCACCATGGAGGACAGGGGGCCTGGCTACACCTTC
TRBJ2-2	TRBV15	-	TRBD1	CATSRDQGANTGELFF	TGTGCCACCAGCAGAGATCAGGGGGCGAACACCGGGGAGCTGTTTTTT
TRBJ1-2	TRBV7-3	-	-	CASSLQGWEGYTF	TGTGCCAGCAGCTTACAGGGGTGGGAAGGCTACACCTTC
TRBJ2-7	TRBV5-1	-	TRBD1	CASSKGASEQYF	TGCGCCAGCAGCAAGGGGGCAAGTGAGCAGTACTTC
TRBJ2-6	TRBV7-2	-	TRBD1	CASSLEDRSGANVLTF	TGTGCCAGCAGCTTAGAGGACAGGTCTGGGGCCAACGTCCTGACTTTC
TRBJ2-3	TRBV7-6	-	TRBD2	CASSLVRGGQGTDTQYF	TGTGCCAGCAGCTTAGTGCGGGGGGGGCAGGGCACAGATACGCAGTATTTT
TRBJ1-3	TRBV19	-	-	CASSDSPGNTIYF	TGTGCCAGTTCGGACAGTCCTGGAAACACCATATATTTT
TRBJ2-5	TRBV28	-	-	CASSLSGNGETQYF	TGTGCCAGCAGTTTATCTGGCAACGGGGAGACCCAGTACTTC
TRBJ2-1	TRBV4-2	once	TRBD2	CASSTRLALGVYNEQFF	TGTGCCAGCAGCACCCGACTAGCTCTTGGGGTTTACAATGAGCAGTTCTTC
TRBJ2-3	TRBV4-1	once	-	CASSQEHPRGTDTQYF	TGCGCCAGCAGCCAAGAACACCCGAGGGGCACAGATACGCAGTATTTT
TRBJ2-1	TRBV2	-	TRBD1	CASSDYVGQGADNEQFF	TGTGCCAGCAGTGATTATGTCGGACAGGGGGCTGACAATGAGCAGTTCTTC
TRBJ2-7	TRBV30	-	TRBD1	CAWSVGDRGGEQYF	TGTGCCTGGAGTGTCGGGGACAGGGGAGGCGAGCAGTACTTC
TRBJ2-3	TRBV11-2	-	-	CASSPGITDTQYF	TGTGCCAGCAGCCCCGGGATCACAGATACGCAGTATTTT
TRBJ1-1	TRBV10-3	-	-	CAISESGAGAEAFF	TGTGCCATCAGTGAGTCGGGGGCAGGGGCTGAAGCTTTCTTT
TRBJ1-5	TRBV28	-	TRBD1	CASSTTGTGLFWGQHF	TGTGCCAGCAGCACAACCGGGACAGGGCTTTTTTGGGGCCAGCATTTT
TRBJ2-5	TRBV11-2	-	-	CASSLAGTQYQETQYF	TGTGCCAGCAGCTTAGCCGGGACACAGTACCAAGAGACCCAGTACTTC
TRBJ1-1	TRBV5-7	-	TRBD1	CASSSRQGQGESGTEAFF	TGTGCCAGCAGCTCTCGACAGGGACAGGGGGAGAGTGGCACTGAAGCTTTCTTT
TRBJ2-3	TRBV7-9	-	TRBD1	CASSLDRGLSTDTQYF	TGTGCCAGCAGCTTGGACAGGGGCCTTAGCACAGATACGCAGTATTTT
TRBJ2-2	TRBV15	-	TRBD1	CATSNYRGEAGELFF	TGTGCCACCAGCAACTACAGGGGCGAGGCCGGGGAGCTGTTTTTT
TRBJ1-1	TRBV4-2	-	TRBD1	CASSQGQGSDEAFF	TGTGCCAGCAGCCAAGGACAGGGGTCAGACGAAGCTTTCTTT
TRBJ2-7	TRBV5-1	-	-	CASSADRLDSYEQYF	TGCGCCAGCAGCGCCGACAGGTTAGACTCCTACGAGCAGTACTTC
TRBJ2-5	TRBV5-4	-	-	CASSPQGPRETQYF	TGTGCCAGCAGCCCTCAGGGGCCTCGGGAGACCCAGTACTTC
TRBJ2-2	TRBV2	-	TRBD2	CASSRTSGISTGELFF	TGTGCCAGCAGTCGGACTAGCGGGATTTCCACCGGGGAGCTGTTTTTT
TRBJ1-6	TRBV19	-	TRBD1	CASSNRDRASSYNSPLHF	TGTGCCAGTAGTAACCGGGACAGGGCGAGCTCCTATAATTCACCCCTCCACTTT